The sequence of this T cell receptor (beta chain) was determined in a study of shared clonotypes between healthy human individuals. On the study more broadly: Donor composition was a couple of women and a few men, aged 18 to 49.

Here immunoSEQ multiplex PCR was the method, and the copy in TCRdb shows in-frame clones only, minus some. The sample lists a few million clones, 90% to 95% seen once, with 0.13% to 0.15% in the top ten. This clone was recorded only once. Other DNA sequences of this sample code for an identical CDR3. The CDR3 has 13 residues. Looked up from germline, CDR1 is SGHRS and CDR2 is YFSETQ. The V and J ends lost 0 bases and 7 bases respectively, with 8 bases between them. The V call is TRBV5-1, the J call TRBJ1-5; D not certain. Sequencing used naive CD4+ T cells sorted from blood. Subset indicated: CD45RA+ positively selected. The receptor's source is a young man in good health. The chain's CDR3 is CASSLEPGQPQHF. CDR3 sequence (DNA): TGCGCCAGCAGCTTGGAACCGGGCCAGCCCCAGCATTTT. Filled out from reference TRBV5-1 and TRBJ1-5, the complete variable domain reads KAGVTQTPRYLIKTRGQQVTLSCSPISGHRSVSWYQQTPGQGLQFLFEYFSETQRNKGNFPGRFSGRQFSNSRSEMNVSTLELGDSALYLCASSLEPGQPQHFGDGTRLSIL.